These T cell receptor beta chains were read from a single sample in a study of blood T cell repertoires in COVID-19. Repertoires were generated with immunoSEQ multiplex PCR, while TCRdb's copy carries only in-frame clones and drops some. The repertoire holds approximately 270,000 clones, with around 85% as singletons. Sample: peripheral blood. Receptors were obtained from an older woman with acute or convalescent COVID-19. Both conserved end residues are trimmed from each CDR3.

j_call v_call cdr3_aa
TRBJ1-2 TRBV3-1/TRBV3-2 ASSQAAGYGYT
TRBJ1-3 TRBV5-5 ASSLDSSSFSGNTIY
TRBJ1-2 TRBV11-2 ASSLSSGANYGYT
TRBJ1-2 TRBV4-2 ASSRTGGGGYT
TRBJ2-3 TRBV7-3 ASGAFGGGSTDTQY
TRBJ2-3 TRBV5-5 ASSLTSGGNTDTQY
TRBJ2-7 TRBV28 ASSFLIRGGYEQY
TRBJ2-2 TRBV7-9 ASSSSGGYTGELF
TRBJ2-3 TRBV6-2/TRBV6-3 ASSTGTGGFQDTQY
TRBJ1-4 TRBV3-1/TRBV3-2 ASRRDISEKLF
TRBJ1-2 TRBV3-1/TRBV3-2 ASSQGQGARGYT
TRBJ2-7 TRBV3-1/TRBV3-2 ASSLGRGRFEQY
TRBJ1-5 TRBV10-3 AISGGRGQPQH
TRBJ1-6 TRBV10-2 ASSETQGPPLSPLH
TRBJ2-2 TRBV6-5 ASSLERGGELF
TRBJ1-1 TRBV24-1 ATRAGEGTEAF
TRBJ2-7 TRBV18 ASSLLGDFYEQY
TRBJ2-2 TRBV2 ASSGGRGLRELF
TRBJ2-2 TRBV7-2 ASRRPGGPNPGELF
TRBJ1-2 TRBV27 ASSLLADRGSGFT
TRBJ2-2 TRBV5-6 ASSLGTGGSGELF
TRBJ2-3 TRBV12-5 ASTASGGVDTQY
TRBJ2-1 TRBV2 ASSGIDNEQF
TRBJ2-3 TRBV5-1 ASSWDFTDTQY
TRBJ1-2 TRBV19 ASSMAAGANYGYT
TRBJ1-4 TRBV5-6 ASSLVADARRRSEKLF
TRBJ1-6 TRBV12-3/TRBV12-4 ASSPGTLELH
TRBJ1-1 TRBV3-1/TRBV3-2 ASSLRQGRTEAF